This T cell receptor beta chain was profiled in a study of shared clonotypes between healthy human individuals. Study details: A few men and a couple of women, aged 18 to 49, were donors.

V was pared by 1 base and J by 5 bases, with 5 bases between. The germline gives CDR1 KGHSH, CDR2 LQKENI. The CDR3 consists of 12 residues. 200 to 250 ng DNA, approximately 31,000 T cell genomes, went into each sorted-subset replicate PCR. Measured with immunoSEQ multiplex PCR; TCRdb has only the in-frame clones, and not every one. The sample records 700,000 or so clones, about three quarters being singletons. V and J are TRBV18 and TRBJ2-5; D is unresolved. This receptor was obtained from a woman aged 25 to 39 in good health. Input material: memory CD4+ T cells sorted from blood. Indicated subset: CD45RA-negative fraction. The CDR3 loop reads CASSPRWETQYF. DNA for the CDR3: TGTGCCAGCTCACCACGGTGGGAGACCCAGTACTTC.